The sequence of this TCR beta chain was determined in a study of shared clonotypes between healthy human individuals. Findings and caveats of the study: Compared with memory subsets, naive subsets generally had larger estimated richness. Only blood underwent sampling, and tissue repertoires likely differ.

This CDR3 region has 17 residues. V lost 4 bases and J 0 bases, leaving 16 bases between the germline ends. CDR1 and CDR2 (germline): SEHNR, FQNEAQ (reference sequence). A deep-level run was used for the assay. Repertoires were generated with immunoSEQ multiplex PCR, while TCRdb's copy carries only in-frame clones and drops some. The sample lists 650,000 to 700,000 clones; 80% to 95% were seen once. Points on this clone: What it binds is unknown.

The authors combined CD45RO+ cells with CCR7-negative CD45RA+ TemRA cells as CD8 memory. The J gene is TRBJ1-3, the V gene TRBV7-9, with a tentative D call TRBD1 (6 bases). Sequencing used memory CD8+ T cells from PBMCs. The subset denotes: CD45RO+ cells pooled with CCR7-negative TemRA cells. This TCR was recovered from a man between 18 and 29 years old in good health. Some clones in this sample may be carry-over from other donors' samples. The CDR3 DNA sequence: TGTGCCAGCAGCTCCCGGGACAAGGGCAGCTCTGGAAACACCATATATTTT. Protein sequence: CASSSRDKGSSGNTIYF.